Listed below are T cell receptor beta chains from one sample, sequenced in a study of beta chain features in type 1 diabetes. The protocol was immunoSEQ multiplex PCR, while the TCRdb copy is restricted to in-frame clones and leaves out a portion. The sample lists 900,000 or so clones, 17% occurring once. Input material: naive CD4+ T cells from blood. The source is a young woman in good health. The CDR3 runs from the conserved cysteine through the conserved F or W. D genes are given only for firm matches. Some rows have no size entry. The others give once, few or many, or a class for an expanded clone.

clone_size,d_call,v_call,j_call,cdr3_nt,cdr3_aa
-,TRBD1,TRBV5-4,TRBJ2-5,TGTGCCTACGGACAGGGCGGGGAAGAGACCCAGTACTTC,CAYGQGGEETQYF
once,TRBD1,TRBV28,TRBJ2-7,TGTGCCAGCAGTCCCGGACAGGAGAACTACGAGCAGTACTTC,CASSPGQENYEQYF
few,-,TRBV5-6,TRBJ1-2,TGTGCCAGCAGCTTGAACCCGGGGGCCCCGTATGGCTACACCTTC,CASSLNPGAPYGYTF
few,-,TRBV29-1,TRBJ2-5,TGCAGCGTTGATACAGCGGCGGTCCAAGAGACCCAGTACTTC,CSVDTAAVQETQYF
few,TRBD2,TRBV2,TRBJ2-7,TGTGCCAGCAGTGACCCTATCCGTGGAGCGGGAGTCTACGAGCAGTACTTC,CASSDPIRGAGVYEQYF
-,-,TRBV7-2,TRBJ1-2,TGTGCCAGCAGCAGTCAAGGGAAGGCTGGCTACACCTTC,CASSSQGKAGYTF
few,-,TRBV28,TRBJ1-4,TGTGCCAGCAGTTCATATGAAAAACTGTTTTTT,CASSSYEKLFF
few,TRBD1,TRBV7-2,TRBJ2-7,TGTGCCAGCAGCGCGACCGGGACAGGGGTGCTCGAGCAGTACTTC,CASSATGTGVLEQYF
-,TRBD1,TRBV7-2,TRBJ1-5,TGTGCCAGCAGCTTAGCGTGGGACAGGTCCGACCTTCAGCCCCAGCATTTT,CASSLAWDRSDLQPQHF
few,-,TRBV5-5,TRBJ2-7,TGTGCCAGCAGCTTCGGGGTGGAAGTCTACGAGCAGTACTTC,CASSFGVEVYEQYF
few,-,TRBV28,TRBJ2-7,TGTGCCAGCAGTTTATCCGGGGGCTTTTACGAGCAGTACTTC,CASSLSGGFYEQYF
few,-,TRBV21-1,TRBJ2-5,TGTGCCAGCAGCAGCCGGGAGTTTTTAAAAGGGGAGGGCAGAGAGACCCAGTACTTC,CASSSREFLKGEGRETQYF
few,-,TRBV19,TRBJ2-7,TGTGCCAGTAGTCGTCCGAGCTCCTACGAGCAGTACTTC,CASSRPSSYEQYF
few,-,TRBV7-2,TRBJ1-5,TGTGCCAGCAGCTATGACAGAAATCAGCCCCAGCATTTT,CASSYDRNQPQHF
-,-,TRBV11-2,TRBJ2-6,TGTGCCAGCACCGTTGACTCTGGGGCCAACGTCCTGACTTTC,CASTVDSGANVLTF
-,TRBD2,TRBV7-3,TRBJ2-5,TGTGCCAGCAGCTTAATCGCGGGAGAAGAGACCCAGTACTTC,CASSLIAGEETQYF
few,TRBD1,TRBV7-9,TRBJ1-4,TGTGCCAGCAGCGGACAGGGCTCCCTTCGAAAACTGTTTTTT,CASSGQGSLRKLFF
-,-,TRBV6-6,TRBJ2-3,TGTGCCAGCAGTTTCACGGGGAAAAGCACAGATACGCAGTATTTT,CASSFTGKSTDTQYF
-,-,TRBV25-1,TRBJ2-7,TGTGCCAGCAGTGAACACGGGGTGGGCTACGAGCAGTACTTC,CASSEHGVGYEQYF
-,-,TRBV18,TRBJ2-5,TGTGCCAGCTCACGGGGTCAAGAGACCCAGTACTTC,CASSRGQETQYF
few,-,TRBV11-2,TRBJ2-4,TGTGCCAGCAGCCGACTAGGGGACATTCAGTACTTC,CASSRLGDIQYF
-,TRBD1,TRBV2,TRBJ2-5,TGTGCCAGCAATCCACAGGGGTATGGAGAGACCCAGTACTTC,CASNPQGYGETQYF
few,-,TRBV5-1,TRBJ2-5,TGCGCCAGCCACCGGGGAGGTTTAGAGACCCAGTACTTC,CASHRGGLETQYF
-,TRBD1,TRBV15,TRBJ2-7,TGTGCCACCAGCCTGGGACAGGGGGCCTACGAGCAGTACTTC,CATSLGQGAYEQYF
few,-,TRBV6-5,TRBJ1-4,TGTGCCAGCAGTTCAAATCGCGCGGAAAAACTGTTTTTT,CASSSNRAEKLFF
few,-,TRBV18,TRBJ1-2,TGTGCCAGCTCACCCGACAGTAACTATGGCTACACCTTC,CASSPDSNYGYTF
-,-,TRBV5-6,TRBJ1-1,TGTGCCAGCAGCTTCATAGGGAAGCTTTTGAACACTGAAGCTTTCTTT,CASSFIGKLLNTEAFF
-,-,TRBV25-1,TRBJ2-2,TGTGCCAGCAGTGTGGCCGGGACTCCAAACACCGGGGAGCTGTTTTTT,CASSVAGTPNTGELFF
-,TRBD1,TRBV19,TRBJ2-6,TGTGCCACCTGCTCCGGGACAGGCTCATCTGGGGCCAACGTCCTGACTTTC,CATCSGTGSSGANVLTF
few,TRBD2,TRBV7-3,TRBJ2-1,TGTGCCAGCAGCCCTACCGGGACTAGCAGGAATGAGCAGTTCTTC,CASSPTGTSRNEQFF
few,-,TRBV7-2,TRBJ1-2,TGTGCCAGCAGCGGAGCAGGGACTTCCTATGGCTACACCTTC,CASSGAGTSYGYTF
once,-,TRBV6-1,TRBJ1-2,TGTGCCAGCAGTGAAGTCCGGGAGAGGAGCGGCTACACCTTC,CASSEVRERSGYTF
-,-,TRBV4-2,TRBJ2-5,TGTGCCAGCAGCCAAGGGGCAGTCCAAGAGACCCAGTACTTC,CASSQGAVQETQYF
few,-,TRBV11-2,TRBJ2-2,TGTGCCAGCAGCATGAACACCGGGGAGCTGTTTTTT,CASSMNTGELFF
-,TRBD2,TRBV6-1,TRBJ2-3,TGTGCCAGCAGTGAATACCCCGCTCTAGCGGCAGATACGCAGTATTTT,CASSEYPALAADTQYF
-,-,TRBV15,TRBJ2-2,TGTGCCACCAGCAGAGATTACACCGGGGAGCTGTTTTTT,CATSRDYTGELFF
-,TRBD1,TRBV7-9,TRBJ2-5,TGTGCCAGCAGCTTAATGGGACAGCAAGAGACCCAGTACTTC,CASSLMGQQETQYF
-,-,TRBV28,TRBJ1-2,TGTGCCAGTGGTTTAGGGATGGGTAACTATGGCTACACCTTC,CASGLGMGNYGYTF
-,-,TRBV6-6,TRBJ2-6,TGTGCCAGCAGGTTTTTAACTTCTGGGGCCAACGTCCTGACTTTC,CASRFLTSGANVLTF
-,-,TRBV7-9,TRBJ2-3,TGTGCCAGCAGCCCTAACGGGGCCACAGATACGCAGTATTTT,CASSPNGATDTQYF
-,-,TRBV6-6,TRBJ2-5,TGTGCCAGCAGTTACGTCAGCTTGGGAGAGGAGACCCAGTACTTC,CASSYVSLGEETQYF
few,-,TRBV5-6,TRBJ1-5,TGTGCCAGCAGCGCCACAGGAGGGGGGAATCAGCCCCAGCATTTT,CASSATGGGNQPQHF
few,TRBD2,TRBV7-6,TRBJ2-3,TGTGCCAGCAGCTCCTCGTCTAGCGGGAGTCGCACAGATACGCAGTATTTT,CASSSSSSGSRTDTQYF
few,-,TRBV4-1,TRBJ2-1,TGCGCCAGCAGCCAATTATCTAGCCCGGAAAGATACAATGAGCAGTTCTTC,CASSQLSSPERYNEQFF
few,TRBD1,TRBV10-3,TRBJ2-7,TGTGCCATCAGGCCGGGGACAGGGAGATTCTCCTACGAGCAGTACTTC,CAIRPGTGRFSYEQYF
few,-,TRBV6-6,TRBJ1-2,TGTGCCAGCAGTTACGACGGCTTTAGCGGCTACACCTTC,CASSYDGFSGYTF
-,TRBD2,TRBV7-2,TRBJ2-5,TGTGCCAGCAGCCGAGATAATAGCGGGAGCTCCCAGTACTTC,CASSRDNSGSSQYF
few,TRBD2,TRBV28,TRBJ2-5,TGTGCCAGCAGTTTCTCACTAGCGGGAGGGCCGGTCAAGACCCAGTACTTC,CASSFSLAGGPVKTQYF
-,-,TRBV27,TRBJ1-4,TGTGCCAGCAGTCTGGGGGGGGCGGGAAATGAAAAACTGTTTTTT,CASSLGGAGNEKLFF
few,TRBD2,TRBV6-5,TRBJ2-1,TGTGCCAGCATCCTCGGGGGAGCGGGAGGTCATGAGCAGTTCTTC,CASILGGAGGHEQFF
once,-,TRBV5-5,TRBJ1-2,TGTGCCAGCAGCCCAGGGGATACCTCCTATGGCTACACCTTC,CASSPGDTSYGYTF
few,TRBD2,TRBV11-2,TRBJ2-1,TGTGCCAGCAGCTTTCTGTCTAGCGGGAACTATGAGCAGTTCTTC,CASSFLSSGNYEQFF
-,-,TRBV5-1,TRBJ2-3,TGCGCCAGCAGCTTCATGAGCGATACGCAGTATTTT,CASSFMSDTQYF
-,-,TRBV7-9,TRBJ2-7,TGTGCCAGCAGCTTTGGGGGGCGCGAGGTGTACTTC,CASSFGGREVYF
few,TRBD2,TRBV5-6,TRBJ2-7,TGTGCCAGCAGCTTGGTCCTAGCGGGAGGAGGGGCGCGCGAGCAGTACTTC,CASSLVLAGGGAREQYF
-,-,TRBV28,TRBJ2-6,TGTGCCAGCAGTACACCTAGCTCTGGGGCCAACGTCCTGACTTTC,CASSTPSSGANVLTF
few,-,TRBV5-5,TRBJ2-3,TGTGCCAGCAGCTTGTGGTGGGGGACTGACACAGATACGCAGTATTTT,CASSLWWGTDTDTQYF
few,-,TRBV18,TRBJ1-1,TGTGCCAGCTCAGGGGACAAACACACTGAAGCTTTCTTT,CASSGDKHTEAFF